The T cell receptor (beta chain) described here comes from a study of T cell responses to AZD1222 COVID-19 vaccine. To note about this clone: Its specificity is unknown.

Profiling relied on immunoSEQ multiplex PCR, and the TCRdb table lists in-frame clones only, not all of them. Of about 180,000 clones listed, roughly 91% are singletons. The CDR3 is 12 residues long. V lost 4 bases, J lost 5 bases, and 3 bases stayed unmatched. Per germline, CDR1 SGHNT and CDR2 YYREEE (reference sequence). Study results and caveats: Baseline testing showed seropositivity in only a handful of AZD1222 recipients. Repertoires were obtained only post-peak T cell response. Spike-specific TCR breadth and depth were elevated following two AZD1222 doses.

J is TRBJ2-7 and V is TRBV5-4; 7 bases line up with TRBD1. The material was peripheral blood, obtained 28 days after the second dose of the MenACWY control vaccine. The TCR sequence derives from an adult who received the MenACWY meningococcal vaccine as a control. The CDR3: CASSRQGHEQYF. As DNA, the CDR3 is TGTGCCAGCAGCCGACAGGGCCACGAGCAGTACTTC.